This T cell receptor (beta chain) was obtained from a study of blood T cell repertoires in COVID-19. Study-level information: The origin of the acute and convalescent COVID-19 samples was the United States, Italy and Spain. PBMCs, B-cell-depleted T cells, or T cells were the source of the cDNA or gDNA that made up the material.

How the authors handled the data: Amplifying reference gene primers gave estimates of nucleated cell counts. Only in-frame clones appear in the TCRdb table, and some are missing; sequencing was by immunoSEQ multiplex PCR. That table gives V, J and clone size, and the DNA gave D and trimming. The sample consists of about 260,000 clones, approximately 80% of them appearing once. CDR1 and CDR2 from the germline V gene are LGHDT and YNNKEL (reference sequence). The CDR3 is 13 residues long. With 2 bases removed from V and 12 bases from J, the gap between germline ends came to 14 bases. The sequence derives from a man in his fifties or sixties with acute or convalescent COVID-19. V usage is TRBV3-1 (or the pseudogene TRBV3-2) and J usage is TRBJ2-1; TRBD2 might be the D (6 bases). The sample consisted of peripheral blood. CDR3 bases: TGTGCCAGCAGCCAAAAAGCGGGTGTGGCGCAGTTCTTC. Its protein is CASSQKAGVAQFF.